Below are 26 T cell receptor beta chains sequenced from a single sample in a study of blood T cell repertoires in COVID-19. Clones were sequenced by immunoSEQ multiplex PCR, and TCRdb holds only the in-frame ones, with some missing. The data contain 76,000 or so clones, around 91% of them singletons. Source material: peripheral blood. The receptor set was obtained from a human donor in a cohort sampled during active COVID-19.

This chain uses TRBV5-1 with TRBJ2-7; no definite D call. This CDR3 spans 16 amino acids. Germline V CDR1 and CDR2: SGHRS, YFSETQ. The V end lost 0 bases, the J end lost 5 bases, and 18 bases lay between the germline ends. CDR3 sequence (DNA): TGCGCCAGCAGCTTGGTGGGCGATCAGCTAATCAACGAGCAGTACTTC. It translates to CASSLVGDQLINEQYF.

This chain connects TRBV5-1 to TRBJ2-7; 8 bases are a match to TRBD2. This CDR3 comprises 15 residues. The trim removed 0 bases at V and 6 bases at J, leaving 8 bases unmatched. Per the germline V gene, CDR1 is SGHRS and CDR2 is YFSETQ. The DNA of the CDR3 is TGCGCCAGCAGCTTGGCCCCGGGGGGGAGTTCCGAGCAGTACTTC. It translates to CASSLAPGGSSEQYF.

The genes are TRBV30 and TRBJ2-7, with 9 positions matching TRBD1. The length of the CDR3 is 15 residues. Germline values: CDR1 GTSNPN, CDR2 SVGIG (reference sequence). Trimming cost V 3 bases and J 0 bases; bases outside gene matches: 6. CDR3 protein: CAWSLDRGSSYEQYF. As DNA, the CDR3 is TGTGCCTGGAGCCTAGACAGGGGGAGCTCCTACGAGCAGTACTTC.

This chain connects TRBV30 to TRBJ2-2; D ambiguous. The V end was cut by 3 bases, the J end by 3 bases, with 11 bases between. CDR1 GTSNPN and CDR2 SVGIG come from the germline V gene (reference sequence). This CDR3 region has 14 residues. CDR3 nucleotides: TGTGCCTGGAGCCTAGTTAGCTACACCGGGGAGCTGTTTTTT. Amino acid sequence: CAWSLVSYTGELFF. The complete variable domain, with remaining parts taken from reference TRBV30 and TRBJ2-2, reads SQTIHQWPATLVQPVGSPLSLECTVEGTSNPNLYWYRQAAGRGLQLLFYSVGIGQISSEVPQNLSASRPQDRQFILSSKKLLLSDSGFYLCAWSLVSYTGELFFGEGSRLTVL.

This chain uses TRBV5-4 with TRBJ2-4, with TRBD1 matching over 7 bases. Germline V lookup: CDR1 SGHNT, CDR2 YYREEE (reference sequence). V gave up 0 bases and J gave up 9 bases; unmatched junction bases: 6. CDR3 length: 14 residues. CDR3 protein: CASSLDRGIGIQYF. Written as DNA, the CDR3 is TGTGCCAGCAGCTTGGACAGGGGCATAGGCATTCAGTACTTC. The entire variable domain, with the rest obtained from reference TRBV5-4 and TRBJ2-4, is as follows: ETGVTQSPTHLIKTRGQQVTLRCSSQSGHNTVSWYQQALGQGPQFIFQYYREEENGRGNFPPRFSGLQFPNYSSELNVNALELDDSALYLCASSLDRGIGIQYFGAGTRLSVL.

This sequence joins TRBV18 and TRBJ1-1; a weak D match, TRBD1 (6 bases). V was pared by 3 bases and J by 2 bases, with 10 bases between. This CDR3 has 14 residues. Per germline, CDR1 KGHSH and CDR2 LQKENI. CDR3 sequence: CASSPLGGNTEAFF. The DNA of the CDR3 is TGTGCCAGCTCACCCCTAGGGGGAAACACTGAAGCTTTCTTT. The whole variable domain, filled in from reference TRBV18 and TRBJ1-1, reads NAGVMQNPRHLVRRRGQEARLRCSPMKGHSHVYWYRQLPEEGLKFMVYLQKENIIDESGMPKERFSAEFPKEGPSILRIQQVVRGDSAAYFCASSPLGGNTEAFFGQGTRLTVV.

The chain uses TRBV7-6 and TRBJ2-6; a weak D match, TRBD1 (6 bases). This CDR3 is 18 amino acids long. V shed 3 bases and J shed 1 base, with 16 bases lying between them. Germline CDR1 SGHVS, CDR2 FNYEAQ. The CDR3 sequence: CASSFRQASPSGANVLTF. CDR3 sequence (DNA): TGTGCCAGCAGCTTTCGACAGGCCTCCCCGTCTGGGGCCAACGTCCTGACTTTC.

The chain uses TRBV19 and TRBJ1-1, with D possibly matching TRBD1 (6 bases). The CDR3 contains 15 residues. V lost 5 bases and J lost 2, with 15 bases in between. The germline gives CDR1 LNHDA, CDR2 SQIVND (reference sequence). The CDR3, as DNA: TGTGCCAGTAGTGCACAGCCGACAGGAAACACTGAAGCTTTCTTT. Protein sequence: CASSAQPTGNTEAFF. The variable domain in full, with the rest retrieved from reference TRBV19 and TRBJ1-1, is DGGITQSPKYLFRKEGQNVTLSCEQNLNHDAMYWYRQDPGQGLRLIYYSQIVNDFQKGDIAEGYSVSREKKESFPLTVTSAQKNPTAFYLCASSAQPTGNTEAFFGQGTRLTVV.

The chain joins TRBV4-2 to TRBJ2-5; tentative D call: TRBD2 (7 bases). The CDR3 covers 16 residues. In germline, CDR1 is LGHNA, CDR2 YNFKEQ. Trimming cost V 2 bases and J 5 bases, with 18 bases left between them. The CDR3 DNA is TGTGCCAGCAGCCAATCCGGGGGCGGGGGAGATGAGACCCAGTACTTC. Its protein is CASSQSGGGGDETQYF.

The rearrangement joins TRBV7-6 to TRBJ2-7; TRBD1 agrees at 9 bases. V gave up 1 base and J gave up 3 bases; unmatched junction bases: 7. The CDR3 consists of 16 residues. CDR1 and CDR2 (germline): SGHVS, FNYEAQ. The CDR3 reads CASSLGVGQGFYEQYF. The CDR3 DNA reads TGTGCCAGCAGCTTAGGCGTCGGACAGGGGTTCTACGAGCAGTACTTC.

In its sample, this clone was seen a few times. V usage is TRBV5-4 and J usage is TRBJ2-7, with D unresolved. The V and J ends lost 4 bases and 0 bases respectively, with 8 bases between them. CDR3 size: 13 residues. The germline CDR1 and CDR2 sequences are SGHNT and YYREEE (reference sequence). The DNA of the CDR3 is TGTGCCAGCAGCCTACAGAGCTCCTACGAGCAGTACTTC. Amino acids: CASSLQSSYEQYF.

The rearrangement joins TRBV6-2 or TRBV6-3 to TRBJ2-2; 10 bases map to TRBD2. This CDR3 comprises 14 residues. The germline V gene has CDR1 MNHEY and CDR2 SVGEGT. The V segment lost 4 bases and the J segment 7 bases; nucleotides outside the gene matches: 3. DNA of the CDR3: TGTGCCAGCAGTTCGCGACTAGCGGGCGGGGAGCTGTTTTTT. Its protein is CASSSRLAGGELFF.

The chain is built from TRBV29-1 and TRBJ2-2, with D unresolved. CDR3 length: 13 amino acids. Germline V gene data show CDR1 as SQVTM and CDR2 as ANQGSEA. CDR3 DNA sequence: TGCACCTTCATTTCAGGGAACACCGGGGAGCTGTTTTTT. Amino acids: CTFISGNTGELFF.

The V and J genes are TRBV7-2 and TRBJ2-7, with D maybe TRBD1 (5 bases). Germline CDR1 is SGHTA and CDR2 is FQGNSA. The V gene lost 5 bases and the J gene lost 6 bases, with 11 bases spanning the gap. CDR3 length: 12 residues. CDR3 in amino acids: CASSTQGSEQYF. In DNA form, the CDR3 reads TGTGCCAGCAGCACCCAGGGATCCGAGCAGTACTTC.

In DNA form, the CDR3 reads TGCGCCAGCAGCCACGGACAGTCCCTAAGGGCCACTAATGAAAAACTGTTTTTT. This codes for CASSHGQSLRATNEKLFF. The chain has TRBV4-3 and TRBJ1-4; possible D gene TRBD1, 6 bases. From germline, CDR1 is LGHNA and CDR2 YSLEER. V lost 3 bases and J 2 bases, leaving 19 bases between the germline ends. This CDR3 spans 18 amino acids.

The chain is built from TRBV10-3 and TRBJ1-2, with unresolved D. The CDR3 is 14 residues long. Germline V gene data show CDR1 as ENHRY and CDR2 as SYGVKD. V was cut by 2 bases and J by 4 bases, with 11 bases left in between. CDR3 sequence: CAISEGLSGYGYTF. CDR3 nucleotides: TGTGCCATCAGTGAGGGGCTTTCCGGCTATGGCTACACCTTC.

The chain joins TRBV14 to TRBJ1-1; D possibly corresponds to TRBD1 (5 bases). V was cut by 2 bases and J by 5 bases, with 21 bases left in between. The CDR3 length is 17 residues. Germline values: CDR1 SGHDN, CDR2 FVKESK. Written as DNA, the CDR3 is TGTGCCAGCAGCCAATCGAGGATGGGGGGGAATCTTACTGAAGCTTTCTTT. Translation gives CASSQSRMGGNLTEAFF. Drawing the rest from reference TRBV14 and TRBJ1-1, the complete variable domain is EAGVTQFPSHSVIEKGQTVTLRCDPISGHDNLYWYRRVMGKEIKFLLHFVKESKQDESGMPNNRFLAERTGGTYSTLKVQPAELEDSGVYFCASSQSRMGGNLTEAFFGQGTRLTVV.

V usage is TRBV19 and J usage is TRBJ1-3; D is possibly TRBD1 (5 bases). The CDR3 length is 14 residues. Germline V gene lookup returns CDR1 LNHDA and CDR2 SQIVND (reference sequence). Trimming pared 5 bases from V and 2 bases from J, leaving 10 bases between. CDR3 DNA: TGTGCCAGTAGTCCCGGGACTACTGGAAACACCATATATTTT. Protein product: CASSPGTTGNTIYF.

V and J are TRBV10-3 and TRBJ1-4; D gene ambiguous. Germline-derived CDR1 and CDR2 are ENHRY and SYGVKD. CDR3 length: 15 amino acids. The V gene lost 0 bases and the J gene lost 5 bases, with 10 bases spanning the gap. CDR3 coding DNA: TGTGCCATCAGTGAGTCGGGAGGACCAAATGAAAAACTGTTTTTT. As protein: CAISESGGPNEKLFF.

J is TRBJ2-2 and V is TRBV7-2, with 9 bases matching TRBD1. The CDR3 length is 14 residues. Germline CDR1 reads SGHTA; CDR2 reads FQGNSA. Germline trimming cut 6 bases from V and 4 bases from J; bases unmatched to any gene: 3. The CDR3 nucleotides read TGTGCCAGCAGTTACAGGGGGCCCACCGGGGAGCTGTTTTTT. This encodes CASSYRGPTGELFF.

The chain joins TRBV19 to TRBJ2-3; TRBD2 matches 9 bases. Losses at the gene ends were 4 bases for V and 5 bases for J; bases not matched to a gene: 13. This CDR3 has 17 residues. Germline CDR1 reads LNHDA; CDR2 reads SQIVND (reference sequence). The DNA of the CDR3 is TGTGCCAGTAGTAAACCCTCTGGCGGGGGGGCAATAGATACGCAGTATTTT. Encoded protein: CASSKPSGGGAIDTQYF.

V gene TRBV12-3 or TRBV12-4 combines with J gene TRBJ2-7, with D maybe TRBD2 (5 bases). Trimming took 4 bases from V and 4 from J, leaving 11 bases between them. The CDR3 sequence is 13 residues long. In nucleotides, the CDR3 is TGTGCCAGCAGTTACCCCCCGGGATACGAGCAGTACTTC. Translation: CASSYPPGYEQYF.

The chain is built from TRBV7-2 and TRBJ1-5, with 7 positions matching TRBD1. This CDR3 region has 13 residues. Germline V gives CDR1 SGHTA, CDR2 FQGNSA. Losses at the gene ends were 6 bases for V and 6 bases for J; bases not matched to a gene: 5. The CDR3 nucleotides read TGTGCCAGCAGTCAAGACAGGGCTCAGCCCCAGCATTTT. Amino acids: CASSQDRAQPQHF. Using reference TRBV7-2 and TRBJ1-5 for the parts outside the CDR3, the full variable domain is GAGVSQSPSNKVTEKGKDVELRCDPISGHTALYWYRQSLGQGLEFLIYFQGNSAPDKSGLPSDRFSAERTGGSVSTLTIQRTQQEDSAVYLCASSQDRAQPQHFGDGTRLSIL.

The chain links TRBV29-1 to TRBJ1-4; D gene unclear. The V gene's germline CDR1 is SQVTM and CDR2 ANQGSEA. The CDR3 is 16 amino acids. V lost 6 bases to trimming and J lost 1 base, with 18 bases between them. This CDR3 reads CSVQRYGVGTNEKLFF. The CDR3 bases are TGCAGCGTCCAACGGTACGGGGTTGGAACTAATGAAAAACTGTTTTTT.

This clone is a singleton in its sample. The rearrangement joins TRBV3-1 (or the pseudogene TRBV3-2) to TRBJ1-4; maybe TRBD1 (5 bases). Germline-derived CDR1 and CDR2 are LGHDT and YNNKEL (reference sequence). V was cut by 3 bases and J by 5 bases, with 7 bases left in between. The CDR3 has 13 residues. CDR3 nucleotides: TGTGCCAGCAGCCAGAGACAGAATGAAAAACTGTTTTTT. The encoded protein is CASSQRQNEKLFF.

The gene calls are TRBV23-1 and TRBJ1-6; D may be TRBD1 (5 bases). TRBV23-1 is placed among ORFs of uncertain function. The CDR3 spans 16 residues. Trimming took 5 bases from V and 4 from J, leaving 15 bases between them. For the CDR3, the DNA is TGCGCCAGCAGTAGATCCCGGACATTGTATAATTCACCCCTCCACTTT. As protein: CASSRSRTLYNSPLHF.